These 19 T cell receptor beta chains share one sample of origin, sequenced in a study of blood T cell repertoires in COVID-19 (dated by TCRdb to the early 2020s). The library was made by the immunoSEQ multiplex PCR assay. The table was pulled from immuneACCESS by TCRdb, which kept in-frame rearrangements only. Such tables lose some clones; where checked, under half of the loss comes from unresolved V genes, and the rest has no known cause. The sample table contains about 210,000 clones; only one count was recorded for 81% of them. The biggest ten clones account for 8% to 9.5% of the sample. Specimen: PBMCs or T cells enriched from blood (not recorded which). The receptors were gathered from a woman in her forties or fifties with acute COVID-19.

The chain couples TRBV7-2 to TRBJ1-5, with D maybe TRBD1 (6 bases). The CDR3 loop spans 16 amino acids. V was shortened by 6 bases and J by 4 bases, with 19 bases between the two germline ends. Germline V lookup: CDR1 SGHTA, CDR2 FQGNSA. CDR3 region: CASSPRAGVSNQPQHF. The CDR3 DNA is TGTGCCAGCAGTCCTAGAGCAGGGGTATCAAATCAGCCCCAGCATTTT.

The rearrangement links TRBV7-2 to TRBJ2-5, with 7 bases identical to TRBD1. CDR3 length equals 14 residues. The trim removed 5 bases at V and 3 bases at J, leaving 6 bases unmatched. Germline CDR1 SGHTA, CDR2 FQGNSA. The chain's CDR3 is CASSPSGQKETQYF. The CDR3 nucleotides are TGTGCCAGCAGCCCCTCGGGACAGAAAGAGACCCAGTACTTC. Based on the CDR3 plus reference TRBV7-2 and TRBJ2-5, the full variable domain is GAGVSQSPSNKVTEKGKDVELRCDPISGHTALYWYRQSLGQGLEFLIYFQGNSAPDKSGLPSDRFSAERTGGSVSTLTIQRTQQEDSAVYLCASSPSGQKETQYFGPGTRLLVL.

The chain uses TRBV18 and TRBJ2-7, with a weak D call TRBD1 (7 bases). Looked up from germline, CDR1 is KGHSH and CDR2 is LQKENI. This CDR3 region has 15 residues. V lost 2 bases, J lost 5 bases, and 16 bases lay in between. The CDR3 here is CASSPIPQGGHEQYF. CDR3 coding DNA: TGTGCCAGCTCACCAATTCCCCAGGGGGGCCACGAGCAGTACTTC.

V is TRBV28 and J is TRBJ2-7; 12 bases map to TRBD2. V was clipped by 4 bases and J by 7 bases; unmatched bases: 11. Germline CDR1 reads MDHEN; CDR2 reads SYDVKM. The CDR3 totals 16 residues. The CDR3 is CASSSPRTSGAVEQYF. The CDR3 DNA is TGTGCCAGCAGTTCGCCTAGGACTAGCGGGGCCGTAGAGCAGTACTTC.

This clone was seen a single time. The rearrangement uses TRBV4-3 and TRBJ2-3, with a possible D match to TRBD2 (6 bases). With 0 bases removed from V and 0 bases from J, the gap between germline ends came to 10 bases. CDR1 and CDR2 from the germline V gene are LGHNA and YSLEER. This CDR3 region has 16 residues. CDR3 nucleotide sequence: TGCGCCAGCAGCCAAGAGGTAGCGGCTAGCACAGATACGCAGTATTTT. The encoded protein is CASSQEVAASTDTQYF.

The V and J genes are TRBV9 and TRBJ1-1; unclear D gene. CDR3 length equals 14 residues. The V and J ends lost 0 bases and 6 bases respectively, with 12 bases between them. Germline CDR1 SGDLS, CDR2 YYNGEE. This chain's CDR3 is CASSVVLSGAEAFF. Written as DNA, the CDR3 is TGTGCCAGCAGCGTAGTATTGTCCGGGGCTGAAGCTTTCTTT.

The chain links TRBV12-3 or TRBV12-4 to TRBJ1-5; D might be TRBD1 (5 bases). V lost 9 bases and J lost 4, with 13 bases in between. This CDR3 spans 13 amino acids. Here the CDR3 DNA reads TGTGCCAGTTTGGGGCAGGGAAATCAGCCCCAGCATTTT. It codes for CASLGQGNQPQHF.

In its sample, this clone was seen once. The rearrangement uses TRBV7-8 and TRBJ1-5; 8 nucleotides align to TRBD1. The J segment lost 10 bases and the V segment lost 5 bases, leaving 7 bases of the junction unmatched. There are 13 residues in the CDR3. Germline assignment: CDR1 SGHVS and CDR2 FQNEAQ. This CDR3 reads CASSGQGPEPQHF. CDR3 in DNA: TGTGCCAGCAGCGGACAGGGCCCGGAACCCCAGCATTTT.

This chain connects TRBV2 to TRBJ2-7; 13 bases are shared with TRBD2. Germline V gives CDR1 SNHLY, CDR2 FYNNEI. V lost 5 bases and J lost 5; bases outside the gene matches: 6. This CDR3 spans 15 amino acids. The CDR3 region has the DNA TGTGCCAGCAGTTCTACTAGCGGGAGGGGCGACGAGCAGTACTTC. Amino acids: CASSSTSGRGDEQYF. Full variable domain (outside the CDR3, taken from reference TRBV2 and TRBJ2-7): EPEVTQTPSHQVTQMGQEVILRCVPISNHLYFYWYRQILGQKVEFLVSFYNNEISEKSEIFDDQFSVERPDGSNFTLKIRSTKLEDSAMYFCASSSTSGRGDEQYFGPGTRLTVT.

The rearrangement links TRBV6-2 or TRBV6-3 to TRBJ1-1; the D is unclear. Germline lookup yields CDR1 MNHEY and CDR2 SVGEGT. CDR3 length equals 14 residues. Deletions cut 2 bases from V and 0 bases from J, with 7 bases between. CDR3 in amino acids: CASSYPHLNTEAFF. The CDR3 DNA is TGTGCCAGCAGTTACCCACATCTGAACACTGAAGCTTTCTTT.

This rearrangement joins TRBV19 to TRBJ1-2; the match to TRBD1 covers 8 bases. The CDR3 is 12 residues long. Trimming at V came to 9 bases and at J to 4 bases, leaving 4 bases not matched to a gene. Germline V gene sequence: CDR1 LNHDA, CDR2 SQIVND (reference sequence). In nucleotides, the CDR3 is TGTGCCAGCGCCGGACAGGGCTATGGCTACACCTTC. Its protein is CASAGQGYGYTF.

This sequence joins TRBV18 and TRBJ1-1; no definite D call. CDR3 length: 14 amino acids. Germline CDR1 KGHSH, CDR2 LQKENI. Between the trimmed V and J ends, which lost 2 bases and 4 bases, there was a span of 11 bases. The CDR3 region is CASSPGLDGTEAFF. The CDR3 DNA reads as TGTGCCAGCTCACCAGGTCTAGATGGCACTGAAGCTTTCTTT.

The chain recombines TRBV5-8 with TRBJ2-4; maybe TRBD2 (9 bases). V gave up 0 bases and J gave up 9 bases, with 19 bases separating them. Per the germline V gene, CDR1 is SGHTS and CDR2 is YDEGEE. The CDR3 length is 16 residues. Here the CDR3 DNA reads TGTGCCAGCAGCTTGGGACAGGGGATTAGCGGGAGCATTCAGTACTTC. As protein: CASSLGQGISGSIQYF.

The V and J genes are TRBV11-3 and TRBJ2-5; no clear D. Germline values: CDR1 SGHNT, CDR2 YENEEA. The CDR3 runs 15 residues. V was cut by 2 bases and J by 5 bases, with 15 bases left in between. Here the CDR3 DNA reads TGTGCCAGCAGCTTAATGGTCCAAAACGGGGAGACCCAGTACTTC. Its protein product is CASSLMVQNGETQYF.

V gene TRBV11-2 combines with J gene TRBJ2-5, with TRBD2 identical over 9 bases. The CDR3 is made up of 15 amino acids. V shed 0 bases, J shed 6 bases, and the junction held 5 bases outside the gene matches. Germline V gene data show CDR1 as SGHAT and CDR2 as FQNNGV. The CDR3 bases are TGTGCCAGCAGCTTAGAAGCGGGGGGTGGGAAGACCCAGTACTTC. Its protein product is CASSLEAGGGKTQYF.

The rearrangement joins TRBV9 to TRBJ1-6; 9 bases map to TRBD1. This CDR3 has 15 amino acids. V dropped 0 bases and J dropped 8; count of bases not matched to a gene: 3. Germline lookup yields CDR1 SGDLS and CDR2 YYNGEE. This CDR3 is CASSVGWTGDSPLHF. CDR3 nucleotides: TGTGCCAGCAGCGTAGGGTGGACAGGGGATTCACCCCTCCACTTT.

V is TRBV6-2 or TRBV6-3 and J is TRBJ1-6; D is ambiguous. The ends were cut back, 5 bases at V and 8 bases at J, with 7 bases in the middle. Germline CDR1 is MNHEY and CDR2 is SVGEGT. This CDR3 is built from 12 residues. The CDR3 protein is CASSTAHSPLHF. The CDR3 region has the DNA TGTGCCAGCAGTACAGCCCATTCACCCCTCCACTTT.

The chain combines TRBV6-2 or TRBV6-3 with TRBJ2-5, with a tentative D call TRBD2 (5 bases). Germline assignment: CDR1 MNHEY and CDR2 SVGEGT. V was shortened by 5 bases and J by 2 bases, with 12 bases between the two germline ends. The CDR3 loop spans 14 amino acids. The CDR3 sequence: CASSSRTGQETQYF. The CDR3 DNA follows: TGTGCCAGCAGTAGCCGGACGGGGCAAGAGACCCAGTACTTC.

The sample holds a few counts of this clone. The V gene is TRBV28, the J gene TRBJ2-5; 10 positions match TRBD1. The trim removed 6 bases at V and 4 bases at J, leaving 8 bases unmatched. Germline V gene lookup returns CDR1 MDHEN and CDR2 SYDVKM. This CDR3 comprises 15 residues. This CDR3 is CASREDRGPRETQYF. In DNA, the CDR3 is TGTGCCAGCAGGGAAGACAGGGGGCCCCGAGAGACCCAGTACTTC. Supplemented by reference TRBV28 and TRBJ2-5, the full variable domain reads DVKVTQSSRYLVKRTGEKVFLECVQDMDHENMFWYRQDPGLGLRLIYFSYDVKMKEKGDIPEGYSVSREKKERFSLILESASTNQTSMYLCASREDRGPRETQYFGPGTRLLVL.